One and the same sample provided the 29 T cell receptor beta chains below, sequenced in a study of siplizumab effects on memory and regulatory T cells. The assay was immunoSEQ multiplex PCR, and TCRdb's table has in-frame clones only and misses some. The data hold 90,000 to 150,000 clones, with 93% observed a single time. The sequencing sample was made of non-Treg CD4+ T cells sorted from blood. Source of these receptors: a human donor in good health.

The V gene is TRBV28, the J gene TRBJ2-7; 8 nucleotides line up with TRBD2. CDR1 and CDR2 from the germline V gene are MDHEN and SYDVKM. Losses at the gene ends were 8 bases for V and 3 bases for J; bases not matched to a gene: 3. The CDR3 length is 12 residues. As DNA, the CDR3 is TGTGCCAGCGGGACTAGGAGCTACGAGCAGTACTTC. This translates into CASGTRSYEQYF. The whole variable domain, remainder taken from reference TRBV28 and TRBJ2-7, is DVKVTQSSRYLVKRTGEKVFLECVQDMDHENMFWYRQDPGLGLRLIYFSYDVKMKEKGDIPEGYSVSREKKERFSLILESASTNQTSMYLCASGTRSYEQYFGPGTRLTVT.

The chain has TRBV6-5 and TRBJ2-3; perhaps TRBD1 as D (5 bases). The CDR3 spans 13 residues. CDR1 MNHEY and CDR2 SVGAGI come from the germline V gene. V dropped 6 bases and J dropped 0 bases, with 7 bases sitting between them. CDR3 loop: CASRQASTDTQYF. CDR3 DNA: TGTGCCAGCAGACAGGCGAGCACAGATACGCAGTATTTT.

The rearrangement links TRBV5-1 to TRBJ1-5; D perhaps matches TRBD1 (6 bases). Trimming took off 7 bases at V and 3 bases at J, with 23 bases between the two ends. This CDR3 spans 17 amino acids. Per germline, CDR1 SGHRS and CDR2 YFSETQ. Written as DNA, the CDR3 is TGCGCCAGCTCCTTTGACGGGGGGCGCGGAGACAATCAGCCCCAGCATTTT. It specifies CASSFDGGRGDNQPQHF.

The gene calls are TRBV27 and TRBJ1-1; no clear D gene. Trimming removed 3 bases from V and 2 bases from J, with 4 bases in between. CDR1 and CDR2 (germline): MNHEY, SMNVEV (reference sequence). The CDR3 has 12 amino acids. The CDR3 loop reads CASSFGNTEAFF. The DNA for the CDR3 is TGTGCCAGCAGTTTCGGTAACACTGAAGCTTTCTTT.

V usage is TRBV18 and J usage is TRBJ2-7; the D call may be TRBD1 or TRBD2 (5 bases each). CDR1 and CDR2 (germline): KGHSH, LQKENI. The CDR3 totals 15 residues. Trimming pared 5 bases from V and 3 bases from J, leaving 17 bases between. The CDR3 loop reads CASSSHPGQGYEQYF. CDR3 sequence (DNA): TGTGCCAGCTCATCTCACCCGGGGCAGGGCTACGAGCAGTACTTC.

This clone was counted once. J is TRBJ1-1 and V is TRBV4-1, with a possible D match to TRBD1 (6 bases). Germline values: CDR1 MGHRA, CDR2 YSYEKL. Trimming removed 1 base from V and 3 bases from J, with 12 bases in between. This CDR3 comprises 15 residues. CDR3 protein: CASSQVRGGYTEAFF. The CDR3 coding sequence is TGCGCCAGCAGCCAAGTGAGGGGGGGGTACACTGAAGCTTTCTTT.

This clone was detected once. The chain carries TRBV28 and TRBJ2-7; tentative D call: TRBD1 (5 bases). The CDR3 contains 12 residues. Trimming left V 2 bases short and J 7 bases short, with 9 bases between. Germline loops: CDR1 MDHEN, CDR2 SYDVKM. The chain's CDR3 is CASSLRGIEQYF. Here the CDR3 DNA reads TGTGCCAGCAGTTTAAGGGGTATAGAGCAGTACTTC.

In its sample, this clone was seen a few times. The CDR3 here is CASSLRAGGPGETQYF. CDR3 bases: TGCGCCAGCAGCTTGCGAGCGGGGGGGCCCGGGGAGACCCAGTACTTC. The chain has TRBV5-1 and TRBJ2-5; TRBD2 aligns across 10 bases. The CDR3 has 16 residues. CDR1 is SGHRS and CDR2 is YFSETQ in the germline V gene. The junction had 8 bases not matched to a gene; V was cut back by 1 base and J by 5 bases.

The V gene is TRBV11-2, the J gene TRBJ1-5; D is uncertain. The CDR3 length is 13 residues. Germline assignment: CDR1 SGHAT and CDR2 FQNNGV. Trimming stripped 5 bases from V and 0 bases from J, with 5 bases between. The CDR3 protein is CASSPDSNQPQHF. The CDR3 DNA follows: TGTGCCAGCAGCCCCGATAGCAATCAGCCCCAGCATTTT.

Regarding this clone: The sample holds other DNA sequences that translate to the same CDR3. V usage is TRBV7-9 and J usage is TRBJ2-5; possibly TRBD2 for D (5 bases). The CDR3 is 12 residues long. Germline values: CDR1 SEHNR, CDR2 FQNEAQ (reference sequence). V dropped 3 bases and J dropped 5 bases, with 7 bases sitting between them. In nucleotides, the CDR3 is TGTGCCAGCAGCTTGAGGAGGGAGACCCAGTACTTC. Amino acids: CASSLRRETQYF.

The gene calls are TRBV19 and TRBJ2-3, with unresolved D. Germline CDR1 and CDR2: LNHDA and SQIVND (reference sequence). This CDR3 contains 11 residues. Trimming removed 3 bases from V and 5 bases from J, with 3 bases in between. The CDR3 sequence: CASSILDTQYF. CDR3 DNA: TGTGCCAGTAGTATCCTAGATACGCAGTATTTT. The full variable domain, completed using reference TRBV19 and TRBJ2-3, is DGGITQSPKYLFRKEGQNVTLSCEQNLNHDAMYWYRQDPGQGLRLIYYSQIVNDFQKGDIAEGYSVSREKKESFPLTVTSAQKNPTAFYLCASSILDTQYFGPGTRLTVL.

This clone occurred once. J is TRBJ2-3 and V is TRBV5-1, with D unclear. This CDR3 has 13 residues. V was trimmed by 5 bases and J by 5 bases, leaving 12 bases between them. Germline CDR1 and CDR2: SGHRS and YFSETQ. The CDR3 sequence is CASRGYMGDTQYF. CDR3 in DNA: TGCGCCAGCAGGGGATACATGGGAGATACGCAGTATTTT.

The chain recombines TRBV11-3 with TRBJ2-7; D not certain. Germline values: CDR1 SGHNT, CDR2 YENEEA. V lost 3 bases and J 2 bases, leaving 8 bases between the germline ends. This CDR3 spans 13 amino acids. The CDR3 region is CASSLSPTYEQYF. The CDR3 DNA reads TGTGCCAGCAGCTTGTCCCCGACCTACGAGCAGTACTTC.

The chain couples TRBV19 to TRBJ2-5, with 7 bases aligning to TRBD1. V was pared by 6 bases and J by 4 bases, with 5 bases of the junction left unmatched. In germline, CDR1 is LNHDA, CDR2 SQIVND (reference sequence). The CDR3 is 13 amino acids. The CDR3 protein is CASSNRGRETQYF. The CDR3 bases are TGTGCCAGTAGCAACAGGGGTAGAGAGACCCAGTACTTC.

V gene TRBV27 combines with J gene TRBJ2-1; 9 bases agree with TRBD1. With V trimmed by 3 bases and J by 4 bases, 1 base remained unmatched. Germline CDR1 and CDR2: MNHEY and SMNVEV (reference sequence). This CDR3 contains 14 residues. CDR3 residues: CASSLDRGYNEQFF. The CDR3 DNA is TGTGCCAGCAGTTTGGACAGGGGATACAATGAGCAGTTCTTC.

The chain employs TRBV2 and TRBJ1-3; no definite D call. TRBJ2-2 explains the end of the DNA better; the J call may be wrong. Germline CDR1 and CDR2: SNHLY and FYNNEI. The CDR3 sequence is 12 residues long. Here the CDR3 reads CASNVDTGELFF. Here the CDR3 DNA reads TGTGCCAGCAACGTCGACACCGGGGAGCTGTTTTTT.

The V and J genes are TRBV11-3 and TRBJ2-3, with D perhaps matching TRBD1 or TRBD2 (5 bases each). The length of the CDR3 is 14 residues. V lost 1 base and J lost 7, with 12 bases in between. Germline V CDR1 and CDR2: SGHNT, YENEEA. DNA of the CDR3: TGTGCCAGCAGCTTAGCAGGGCGGGCAAATACGCAGTATTTT. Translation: CASSLAGRANTQYF.

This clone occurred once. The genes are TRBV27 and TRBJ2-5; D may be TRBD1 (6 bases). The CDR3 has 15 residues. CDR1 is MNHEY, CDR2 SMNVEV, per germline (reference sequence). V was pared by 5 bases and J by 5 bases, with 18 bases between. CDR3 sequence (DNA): TGTGCCAGCAGTCCCCCCCCCAGGCAGGGGGAGACCCAGTACTTC. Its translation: CASSPPPRQGETQYF.

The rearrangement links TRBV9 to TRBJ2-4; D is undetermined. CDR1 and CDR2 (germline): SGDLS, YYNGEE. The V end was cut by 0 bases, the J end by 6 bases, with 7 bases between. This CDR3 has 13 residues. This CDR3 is CASSVDTLNIQYF. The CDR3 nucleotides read TGTGCCAGCAGCGTAGATACGCTAAACATTCAGTACTTC.

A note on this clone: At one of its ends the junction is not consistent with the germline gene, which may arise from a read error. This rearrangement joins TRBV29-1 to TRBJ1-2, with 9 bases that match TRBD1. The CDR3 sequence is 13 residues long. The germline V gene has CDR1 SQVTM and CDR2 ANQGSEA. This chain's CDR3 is CRVGGTGKLGYTF. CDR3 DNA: TGCAGAGTTGGGGGGACAGGGAAGCTTGGCTACACCTTC.

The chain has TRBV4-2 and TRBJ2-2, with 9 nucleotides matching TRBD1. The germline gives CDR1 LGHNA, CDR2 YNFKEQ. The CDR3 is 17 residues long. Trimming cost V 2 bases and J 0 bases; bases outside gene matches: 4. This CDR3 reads CASSQKQGASNTGELFF. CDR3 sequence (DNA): TGTGCCAGCAGCCAAAAACAGGGGGCATCGAACACCGGGGAGCTGTTTTTT.

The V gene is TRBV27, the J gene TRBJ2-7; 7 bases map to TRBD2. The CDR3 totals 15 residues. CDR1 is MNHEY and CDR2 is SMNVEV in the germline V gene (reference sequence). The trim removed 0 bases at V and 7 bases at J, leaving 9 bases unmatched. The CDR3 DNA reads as TGTGCCAGCAGTTTATCCCGGGCCGAGGGAGGGGAGCAGTACTTC. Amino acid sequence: CASSLSRAEGGEQYF.

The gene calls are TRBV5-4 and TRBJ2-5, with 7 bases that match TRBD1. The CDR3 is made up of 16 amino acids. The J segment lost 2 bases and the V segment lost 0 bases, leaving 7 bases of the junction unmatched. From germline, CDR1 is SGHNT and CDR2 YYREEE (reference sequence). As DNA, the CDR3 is TGTGCCAGCAGCTTGGAGACAGGGCCCCTACAAGAGACCCAGTACTTC. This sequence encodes CASSLETGPLQETQYF. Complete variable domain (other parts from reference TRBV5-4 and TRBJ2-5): ETGVTQSPTHLIKTRGQQVTLRCSSQSGHNTVSWYQQALGQGPQFIFQYYREEENGRGNFPPRFSGLQFPNYSSELNVNALELDDSALYLCASSLETGPLQETQYFGPGTRLLVL.

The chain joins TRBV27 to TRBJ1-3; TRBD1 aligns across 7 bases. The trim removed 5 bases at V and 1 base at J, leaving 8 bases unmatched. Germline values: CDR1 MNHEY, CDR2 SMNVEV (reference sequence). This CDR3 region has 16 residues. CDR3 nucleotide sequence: TGTGCCAGCAGTGCCTTACAGGGGCGATCTGGAAACACCATATATTTT. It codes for CASSALQGRSGNTIYF.

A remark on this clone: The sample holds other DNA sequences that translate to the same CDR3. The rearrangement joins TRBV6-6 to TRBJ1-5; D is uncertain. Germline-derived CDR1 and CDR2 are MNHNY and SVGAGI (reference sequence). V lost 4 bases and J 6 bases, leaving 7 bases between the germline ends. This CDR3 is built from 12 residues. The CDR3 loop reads CASSSFLQPQHF. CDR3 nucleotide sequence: TGTGCCAGCAGTTCCTTCCTTCAGCCCCAGCATTTT.

CDR3 DNA: TGTGCCAGTTACAGGGTTAGCTATGGCTACACCTTC. Protein sequence: CASYRVSYGYTF. V and J are TRBV2 and TRBJ1-2, with D possibly matching TRBD1 (6 bases). Trimming removed 9 bases from V and 4 bases from J, with 12 bases in between. The CDR3 consists of 12 residues. Germline lookup yields CDR1 SNHLY and CDR2 FYNNEI.

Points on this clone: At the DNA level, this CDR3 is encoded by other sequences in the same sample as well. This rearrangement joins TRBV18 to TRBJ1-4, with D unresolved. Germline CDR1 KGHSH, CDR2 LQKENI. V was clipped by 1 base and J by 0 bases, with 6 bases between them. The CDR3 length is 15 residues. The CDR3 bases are TGTGCCAGCTCACCACAGACCGCAACTAATGAAAAACTGTTTTTT. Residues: CASSPQTATNEKLFF. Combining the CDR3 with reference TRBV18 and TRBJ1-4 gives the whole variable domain NAGVMQNPRHLVRRRGQEARLRCSPMKGHSHVYWYRQLPEEGLKFMVYLQKENIIDESGMPKERFSAEFPKEGPSILRIQQVVRGDSAAYFCASSPQTATNEKLFFGSGTQLSVL.

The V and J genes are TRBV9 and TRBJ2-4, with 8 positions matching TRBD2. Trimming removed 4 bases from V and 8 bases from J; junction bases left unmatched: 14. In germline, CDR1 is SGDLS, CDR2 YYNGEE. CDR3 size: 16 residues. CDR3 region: CASSYESGGAGDIQYF. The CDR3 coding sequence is TGTGCCAGCAGCTACGAATCCGGGGGGGCCGGGGACATTCAGTACTTC.

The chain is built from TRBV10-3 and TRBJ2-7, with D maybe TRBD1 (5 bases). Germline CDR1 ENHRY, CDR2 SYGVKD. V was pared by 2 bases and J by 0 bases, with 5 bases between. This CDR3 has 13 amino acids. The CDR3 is CAISEGASYEQYF. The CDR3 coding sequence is TGTGCCATCAGTGAGGGGGCCTCCTACGAGCAGTACTTC.